These 9 T cell receptor beta chains share one sample of origin, sequenced in a study of identical twins. Via MiXCR, TCRdb re-called the 5' RACE reads, giving one row per CDR3 protein. Seen here are around 250,000 distinct CDR3 sequences, 6% to 7% observed once, and the top ten hold roughly 15%. These data also featured in a second study, about T cells expressing NK-cell markers.

The sequenced material came from CD8+ T cells sorted from blood. These receptors were collected from a woman under 30 in good health.

The rearrangement uses TRBV6-4 and TRBJ2-2; the match to TRBD1 covers 7 bases. V lost 6 bases to trimming and J lost 4 bases; unmatched junction nucleotides: 5. The CDR3 extends over 14 amino acids. CDR1 and CDR2 (germline): MRHNA, SNTAGT. DNA of the CDR3: TGTGCCAGCAGGACCAGGGGGTTCACCGGGGAGCTGTTTTTT. As protein: CASRTRGFTGELFF.

At least ten counts were recorded for this clonotype. The gene calls are TRBV29-1 and TRBJ2-7; no definite D call. The CDR3 totals 13 residues. Germline CDR1 and CDR2: SQVTM and ANQGSEA. Trimming removed 4 bases at V and 0 bases at J, with 10 bases between. CDR3 DNA sequence: TGCAGCGTTGTGGCAGACGGCTCCTACGAGCAGTACTTC. Translated, it gives CSVVADGSYEQYF.

This clonotype was detected only a few times. The chain is built from TRBV10-2 and TRBJ1-1, with no clear D. The germline V and J ends were trimmed by 6 bases and 0 bases, with 14 bases remaining between them. Germline V gives CDR1 WSHSY, CDR2 SAAADI. This CDR3 spans 15 amino acids. The CDR3 sequence: CASRFTGRLNTEAFF. The CDR3 DNA reads as TGCGCCAGCAGATTTACTGGACGTTTGAACACTGAAGCTTTCTTT.

The rearrangement joins TRBV20-1 to TRBJ2-1; D not resolved. CDR1 and CDR2 (germline): DFQATT, SNEGSKA (reference sequence). Deletions cut 6 bases from V and 1 base from J, with 13 bases between. This CDR3 is built from 14 residues. This CDR3 is CSAPGEISYNEQFF. The CDR3 DNA is TGCAGTGCCCCTGGAGAGATTTCCTACAATGAGCAGTTCTTC.

This clonotype was counted many times. The chain links TRBV7-2 to TRBJ1-3; possibly TRBD1 for D (5 bases). Per the germline V gene, CDR1 is SGHTA and CDR2 is FQGNSA. The CDR3 length is 15 residues. V lost 3 bases and J lost 0, with 9 bases in between. The CDR3 nucleotides read TGTGCCAGCAGCTTGAGACAGATCTCTGGAAACACCATATATTTT. Translated: CASSLRQISGNTIYF.

This rearrangement joins TRBV24-1 to TRBJ2-3; 11 positions agree with TRBD1. Germline V gene data show CDR1 as KGHDR and CDR2 as SFDVKD. The CDR3 covers 16 residues. J lost 6 bases, V lost 3 bases, and 7 bases had no gene match. The CDR3: CATSDPGTGGSDTQYF. CDR3 coding DNA: TGTGCCACCAGTGATCCCGGGACAGGGGGAAGTGATACGCAGTATTTT.

This chain links TRBV6-4 with TRBJ1-2, with D perhaps matching TRBD1 (6 bases). The germline CDR1 and CDR2 sequences are MRHNA and SNTAGT. The CDR3 sequence is 14 residues long. Trimming stripped 0 bases from V and 3 bases from J, with 8 bases between. The CDR3 region is CASSDSGGYYGYTF. The CDR3 DNA sequence: TGTGCCAGCAGTGACTCAGGGGGTTACTATGGCTACACCTTC.

The rearrangement links TRBV9 to TRBJ2-1, with a weak D call TRBD1 (6 bases). CDR1 is SGDLS, CDR2 YYNGEE, per germline. This CDR3 spans 15 amino acids. V dropped 2 bases and J dropped 9 bases, with 18 bases sitting between them. CDR3 loop: CASSVTRAQGGEQFF. The CDR3 DNA sequence: TGTGCCAGCAGCGTGACCCGGGCGCAAGGGGGTGAGCAGTTCTTC.

The chain has TRBV12-3 or TRBV12-4 and TRBJ2-7, with TRBD1 matching over 9 bases. The V and J ends lost 5 bases and 3 bases, in that order; junction bases with no gene match: 8. The CDR3 is 15 amino acids. Written as DNA, the CDR3 is TGTGCCAGCAGTCAAGTACCGGGACAGGGCTACGAGCAGTACTTC. As protein: CASSQVPGQGYEQYF.